One sample yielded the 31 T cell receptor beta chains listed below, sequenced in a study of blood T cell repertoires in COVID-19. The table came from immunoSEQ multiplex PCR; TCRdb's copy has only in-frame clones and leaves some out. The table has over 300,000 clones, around 90% seen once. The sequenced sample was peripheral blood. Receptors originate from a man in his late teens or twenties with active or convalescent COVID-19.

The CDR3: CASSPRPGTVYEQYF. CDR3 in DNA: TGTGCCAGCAGCCCGCGTCCCGGGACAGTCTACGAGCAGTACTTC. The V gene is TRBV9, the J gene TRBJ2-7; 7 nucleotides agree with TRBD1. After removal of 4 bases from V and 3 bases from J, the junction contained 10 bases not matched to a gene. Germline V gives CDR1 SGDLS, CDR2 YYNGEE. CDR3 length: 15 amino acids. The complete variable domain, with remaining parts taken from reference TRBV9 and TRBJ2-7, reads DSGVTQTPKHLITATGQRVTLRCSPRSGDLSVYWYQQSLDQGLQFLIQYYNGEERAKGNILERFSAQQFPDLHSELNLSSLELGDSALYFCASSPRPGTVYEQYFGPGTRLTVT.

Points on this clone: The sample carries other DNA sequences with the same CDR3. V gene TRBV7-3 combines with J gene TRBJ2-5; TRBD2 matches at 13 bases. The trim removed 4 bases at V and 5 bases at J, leaving 1 base unmatched. Germline loops: CDR1 SGHTA, CDR2 FQGTGA. CDR3 size: 14 residues. The CDR3 sequence is CASSSGLAGETQYF. DNA of the CDR3: TGTGCCAGCAGCTCGGGACTAGCGGGGGAGACCCAGTACTTC.

The chain employs TRBV5-6 and TRBJ2-7; 9 positions agree with TRBD2. Trimming took 1 base from V and 4 from J; bases not matched to a gene: 0. This CDR3 is 13 amino acids long. Germline lookup yields CDR1 SGHDT and CDR2 YYEEEE. CDR3 DNA: TGTGCCAGCAGCTTGACTAGCGGGTACGAGCAGTACTTC. It yields the protein CASSLTSGYEQYF. The whole variable domain, filled in from reference TRBV5-6 and TRBJ2-7, reads DAGVTQSPTHLIKTRGQQVTLRCSPKSGHDTVSWYQQALGQGPQFIFQYYEEEERQRGNFPDRFSGHQFPNYSSELNVNALLLGDSALYLCASSLTSGYEQYFGPGTRLTVT.

This clone has a handful of counts. This sequence joins TRBV5-8 and TRBJ1-3, with 10 nucleotides matching TRBD1. Per the germline V gene, CDR1 is SGHTS and CDR2 is YDEGEE. J lost 3 bases, V lost 4 bases, and 7 bases had no gene match. This CDR3 contains 16 residues. CDR3 in amino acids: CASSQRQGAHGNTIYF. DNA for the CDR3: TGTGCCAGCAGCCAGAGACAGGGGGCGCATGGAAACACCATATATTTT.

The genes are TRBV12-3 or TRBV12-4 and TRBJ1-1; the match to TRBD1 covers 7 bases. This CDR3 region has 12 residues. The trim removed 6 bases at V and 9 bases at J, leaving 7 bases unmatched. Here the CDR3 DNA reads TGTGCCAGCAGCCGGACAGGACGTCAAGCTTTCTTT. This encodes CASSRTGRQAFF.

This clone was detected only a few times. The chain joins TRBV18 to TRBJ2-7, with 11 nucleotides matching TRBD2. Germline V CDR1 and CDR2: KGHSH, LQKENI. This CDR3 is built from 15 residues. J gave up 7 bases and V 5 bases, and 10 bases lay outside the gene matches. CDR3 nucleotide sequence: TGTGCCAGCTCAGGGACACTAGCGGGAGCGGGAGAGCAGTACTTC. Translating it yields CASSGTLAGAGEQYF.

This chain links TRBV19 with TRBJ1-5; D is unclear. The CDR3 is 14 amino acids. CDR1 LNHDA and CDR2 SQIVND come from the germline V gene (reference sequence). The V end lost 3 bases, the J end lost 7 bases, and 13 bases lay between the germline ends. As DNA, the CDR3 is TGTGCCAGTAGTATCGCAGGATTTCACCAGCCCCAGCATTTT. This codes for CASSIAGFHQPQHF.

V and J are TRBV7-9 and TRBJ2-7; 9 bases match TRBD1. V lost 3 bases to trimming and J lost 2 bases; unmatched junction nucleotides: 2. This CDR3 has 14 residues. Germline CDR1 and CDR2: SEHNR and FQNEAQ (reference sequence). For the CDR3, the DNA is TGTGCCAGCAGCTTTGGGACAGGGACCTACGAGCAGTACTTC. Amino acids: CASSFGTGTYEQYF.

The chain recombines TRBV5-1 with TRBJ1-1; D unclear. Deletions cut 1 base from V and 0 bases from J, with 7 bases between. The CDR3 consists of 14 residues. Germline V gives CDR1 SGHRS, CDR2 YFSETQ. CDR3 sequence reads: CASSLFAVNTEAFF. CDR3 sequence (DNA): TGCGCCAGCAGCTTGTTCGCGGTGAACACTGAAGCTTTCTTT.

The rearrangement joins TRBV7-9 to TRBJ2-3; 7 bases agree with TRBD2. This CDR3 has 17 amino acids. Germline CDR1 SEHNR, CDR2 FQNEAQ (reference sequence). The V segment lost 3 bases and the J segment 8 bases; nucleotides outside the gene matches: 17. CDR3 amino acids: CASSFPPRVSGGVTQYF. The CDR3 DNA is TGTGCCAGCAGCTTTCCCCCCAGGGTTTCGGGGGGTGTTACGCAGTATTTT. The entire variable domain, with the rest obtained from reference TRBV7-9 and TRBJ2-3, is as follows: DTGVSQNPRHKITKRGQNVTFRCDPISEHNRLYWYRQTLGQGPEFLTYFQNEAQLEKSRLLSDRFSAERPKGSFSTLEIQRTEQGDSAMYLCASSFPPRVSGGVTQYFGPGTRLTVL.

V is TRBV18 and J is TRBJ2-7; the match to TRBD2 covers 7 bases. This CDR3 comprises 16 residues. Germline CDR1 reads KGHSH; CDR2 reads LQKENI. V gave up 0 bases and J gave up 2 bases; unmatched junction bases: 7. The CDR3 DNA reads TGTGCCAGCTCACCACCGTTAGGACTAGGGACCTACGAGCAGTACTTC. Translation: CASSPPLGLGTYEQYF. The full variable domain, in which reference TRBV18 and TRBJ2-7 provide the parts outside the CDR3, is NAGVMQNPRHLVRRRGQEARLRCSPMKGHSHVYWYRQLPEEGLKFMVYLQKENIIDESGMPKERFSAEFPKEGPSILRIQQVVRGDSAAYFCASSPPLGLGTYEQYFGPGTRLTVT.

The chain joins TRBV29-1 to TRBJ2-7, with D maybe TRBD1 (6 bases). CDR3 length: 12 amino acids. Germline V gene sequence: CDR1 SQVTM, CDR2 ANQGSEA. V was pared by 7 bases and J by 0 bases, with 10 bases between. CDR3 sequence: CSAYRVSYEQYF. CDR3 in DNA: TGCAGCGCTTACAGGGTCTCCTACGAGCAGTACTTC.

This rearrangement joins TRBV6-1 to TRBJ1-5; D is ambiguous. CDR1 MNHNS and CDR2 SASEGT come from the germline V gene. This CDR3 spans 13 amino acids. V lost 6 bases and J 3 bases, leaving 9 bases between the germline ends. The CDR3: CASSPRANQPQHF. The DNA of the CDR3 is TGTGCCAGCAGCCCCCGAGCCAATCAGCCCCAGCATTTT.

The chain has TRBV4-3 and TRBJ1-3, with unresolved D. CDR3 length equals 14 residues. Germline-derived CDR1 and CDR2 are LGHNA and YSLEER. Deletions cut 3 bases from V and 2 bases from J, with 8 bases between. CDR3 residues: CASSHTGPGNTIYF. CDR3 nucleotides: TGCGCCAGCAGCCATACGGGTCCTGGAAACACCATATATTTT.

This sequence joins TRBV6-2 or TRBV6-3 and TRBJ1-6; tentatively, D is TRBD1 (6 bases). This CDR3 has 15 residues. CDR1 is MNHEY, CDR2 SVGEGT, per germline. The V and J ends lost 2 bases and 7 bases respectively, with 12 bases between them. CDR3 in amino acids: CASSYRGAVNSPLHF. The DNA of the CDR3 is TGTGCCAGCAGTTACCGGGGGGCCGTGAATTCACCCCTCCACTTT.

In this sample, this clone turned up once. The chain joins TRBV18 to TRBJ1-4, with a possible D match to TRBD1 (5 bases). Germline CDR1 reads KGHSH; CDR2 reads LQKENI. V lost 8 bases and J 10 bases, leaving 11 bases between the germline ends. The CDR3 is 11 residues long. The CDR3 DNA reads as TGTGCCAGCCGAGGGGAGGGAAAACTGTTTTTT. Protein: CASRGEGKLFF.

The chain is built from TRBV19 and TRBJ1-6; weak D call: TRBD1 (5 bases). This CDR3 has 13 amino acids. CDR1 and CDR2 from the germline V gene are LNHDA and SQIVND (reference sequence). Trimming cost V 9 bases and J 6 bases, with 12 bases left between them. The CDR3 loop is CASSGTVNSPLHF. Here the CDR3 DNA reads TGTGCCAGCAGCGGGACGGTTAATTCACCCCTCCACTTT.

The chain has TRBV3-1 (or the pseudogene TRBV3-2) and TRBJ1-1; a weak D match, TRBD1 (6 bases). The CDR3 length is 13 residues. Trimming took off 0 bases at V and 11 bases at J, with 13 bases between the two ends. The germline CDR1 and CDR2 sequences are LGHDT and YNNKEL (reference sequence). CDR3 nucleotides: TGTGCCAGCAGCCAAGATTTTACAGGGTTGGCTTTCTTT. It is translated as CASSQDFTGLAFF.

The gene calls are TRBV27 and TRBJ2-3; TRBD2 matches 7 bases. V shed 5 bases, J shed 1 base, and the junction held 12 bases outside the gene matches. CDR1 is MNHEY and CDR2 is SMNVEV in the germline V gene (reference sequence). There are 17 residues in the CDR3. Here the CDR3 reads CASSKRPSGTRTDTQYF. CDR3 in DNA: TGTGCCAGCAGTAAACGCCCGAGCGGGACCCGCACAGATACGCAGTATTTT.

This chain uses TRBV11-2 with TRBJ2-2; D is possibly TRBD2 (5 bases). Germline lookup yields CDR1 SGHAT and CDR2 FQNNGV. The V gene lost 2 bases and the J gene lost 4 bases, with 14 bases spanning the gap. The CDR3 runs 16 residues. CDR3 protein: CASSLLTVGVTGELFF. The CDR3 nucleotides read TGTGCCAGCAGCTTACTTACGGTGGGAGTCACCGGGGAGCTGTTTTTT.

V and J are TRBV5-1 and TRBJ1-5, with 12 bases identical to TRBD1. Trimming at V came to 0 bases and at J to 7 bases, leaving 2 bases not matched to a gene. Per the germline V gene, CDR1 is SGHRS and CDR2 is YFSETQ. This CDR3 region has 15 residues. CDR3 loop: CASSLAGQGAQPQHF. The CDR3 DNA follows: TGCGCCAGCAGCTTGGCGGGACAGGGGGCCCAGCCCCAGCATTTT.

This clone was recorded only once. This rearrangement joins TRBV7-9 to TRBJ2-1; D gene unclear. The V and J ends lost 6 bases and 6 bases respectively, with 9 bases between them. CDR3 length: 12 amino acids. From germline, CDR1 is SEHNR and CDR2 FQNEAQ (reference sequence). CDR3 protein: CASRSTLNEQFF. As DNA, the CDR3 is TGTGCCAGCAGGTCAACTCTCAATGAGCAGTTCTTC.

V is TRBV6-1 and J is TRBJ1-5, with 8 positions matching TRBD1. The trim removed 2 bases at V and 2 bases at J, leaving 8 bases unmatched. The germline gives CDR1 MNHNS, CDR2 SASEGT. This CDR3 comprises 17 residues. CDR3 DNA sequence: TGTGCCAGCAGTGAATTTACAGGGGGAATAGGCAATCAGCCCCAGCATTTT. Translating it yields CASSEFTGGIGNQPQHF.

The DNA for the CDR3 is TGCGCCAGCAGCCAACACACCTCCGCAACTAATGAAAAACTGTTTTTT. Its protein product is CASSQHTSATNEKLFF. The J gene is TRBJ1-4, the V gene TRBV4-1; D gene unclear. Trimming took 2 bases from V and 0 from J, leaving 10 bases between them. Germline CDR1 MGHRA, CDR2 YSYEKL. The CDR3 covers 16 residues.

The V gene is TRBV12-5, the J gene TRBJ2-5; tentatively, D is TRBD1 (6 bases). Trimming shortened V by 1 base and J by 3 bases, and 15 bases separated the two germline ends. Germline CDR1 reads LGHNT; CDR2 reads FRNRAP. The CDR3 has 16 residues. The CDR3 bases are TGTGCTAGTGGTTTGGGACGGACAGTAGGGGAAGAGACCCAGTACTTC. Translation: CASGLGRTVGEETQYF.

This clone was seen just once. The genes are TRBV7-2 and TRBJ1-4, with D unclear. Trimming stripped 2 bases from V and 9 bases from J, with 10 bases between. This CDR3 spans 13 amino acids. In germline, CDR1 is SGHTA, CDR2 FQGNSA. CDR3 sequence (DNA): TGTGCCAGCAGCTTACATCGGGAGCAAAAACTGTTTTTT. Its translation: CASSLHREQKLFF.

The chain joins TRBV15 to TRBJ1-1; 8 nucleotides line up with TRBD1. Germline loops: CDR1 LNHNV, CDR2 YYDKDF (reference sequence). V lost 0 bases, J lost 1 base, and 10 bases stayed unmatched. The CDR3 extends over 18 amino acids. The CDR3 DNA reads TGTGCCACCAGCAGAGACCTGGGACAGGCTAGGTCGAACACTGAAGCTTTCTTT. Encoded protein: CATSRDLGQARSNTEAFF. The entire variable domain, with the rest obtained from reference TRBV15 and TRBJ1-1, is as follows: DAMVIQNPRYQVTQFGKPVTLSCSQTLNHNVMYWYQQKSSQAPKLLFHYYDKDFNNEADTPDNFQSRRPNTSFCFLDIRSPGLGDTAMYLCATSRDLGQARSNTEAFFGQGTRLTVV.

This chain links TRBV2 with TRBJ2-1, with D perhaps matching TRBD2 (5 bases). The germline V gene has CDR1 SNHLY and CDR2 FYNNEI. V lost 6 bases and J lost 7, with 13 bases in between. The CDR3 covers 13 residues. The CDR3 spells CASRQTEVNEQFF. CDR3 in DNA: TGTGCCAGCAGGCAGACGGAGGTGAATGAGCAGTTCTTC.

This sequence joins TRBV2 and TRBJ2-1; 7 bases map to TRBD2. Per the germline V gene, CDR1 is SNHLY and CDR2 is FYNNEI. This CDR3 region has 16 residues. V was pared by 2 bases and J by 4 bases, with 8 bases of the junction left unmatched. CDR3 loop: CASSERASGLYNEQFF. DNA for the CDR3: TGTGCCAGCAGTGAAAGGGCTAGCGGCCTTTACAATGAGCAGTTCTTC.

The rearrangement links TRBV5-5 to TRBJ1-2; 8 nucleotides line up with TRBD1. Germline values: CDR1 SGHKS, CDR2 YYEKEE (reference sequence). J lost 0 bases, V lost 4 bases, and 5 bases had no gene match. This CDR3 comprises 15 residues. The CDR3 DNA sequence: TGTGCCAGCAGCATCGGACAGGGAGCTAACTATGGCTACACCTTC. Amino acid sequence: CASSIGQGANYGYTF.

This clone was found once. The rearrangement uses TRBV6-5 and TRBJ2-7; 8 bases map to TRBD1. V shed 2 bases, J shed 6 bases, and the junction held 12 bases outside the gene matches. CDR1 is MNHEY and CDR2 is SVGAGI in the germline V gene. The CDR3 has 16 amino acids. CDR3 loop: CASSYQIGTGRGEQYF. CDR3 in DNA: TGTGCCAGCAGTTACCAGATAGGGACAGGACGGGGCGAGCAGTACTTC.